Listed here are 29 T cell receptor beta chains from one sample, sequenced in a study of graft-versus-host responses after intestinal transplantation. Time point noted: postoperative day 105 after intestinal transplantation (dayNNNN = postoperative day). The table came from immunoSEQ multiplex PCR; TCRdb's copy has only in-frame clones and leaves some out. In the table there are 9,500 to 12,000 clones, approximately 90% of which are singletons. The sequencing used PBMCs, collected 105 days after intestinal transplantation. These receptors came from a human patient who received an intestinal transplant, so some T cells may come from the graft donor.

V usage is TRBV14 and J usage is TRBJ1-2; D ambiguous. The germline gives CDR1 SGHDN, CDR2 FVKESK. CDR3 size: 16 residues. Trimming left V 4 bases short and J 1 base short, with 16 bases between. The DNA for the CDR3 is TGTGCCAGCAGCCCGGCGGGCGGTCGACTTAACTATGGCTACACCTTC. Translated: CASSPAGGRLNYGYTF.

V gene TRBV5-1 combines with J gene TRBJ1-3; TRBD1 might be the D (6 bases). The length of the CDR3 is 15 residues. In germline, CDR1 is SGHRS, CDR2 YFSETQ. Trimming left V 0 bases short and J 2 bases short, with 9 bases between. CDR3: CASSLARGPGNTIYF. CDR3 sequence (DNA): TGCGCCAGCAGCTTGGCCAGGGGACCTGGAAACACCATATATTTT.

The chain has TRBV11-2 and TRBJ2-1; 9 nucleotides agree with TRBD2. CDR1 is SGHAT and CDR2 is FQNNGV in the germline V gene. There are 17 residues in the CDR3. V shed 5 bases and J 1 base; nucleotides not matched to a gene: 9. CDR3 in DNA: TGTGCCAGCAGCGACCGACTAGCGGTCTTGTCCTACAATGAGCAGTTCTTC. It translates to CASSDRLAVLSYNEQFF. Combining the CDR3 with reference TRBV11-2 and TRBJ2-1 gives the whole variable domain EAGVAQSPRYKIIEKRQSVAFWCNPISGHATLYWYQQILGQGPKLLIQFQNNGVVDDSQLPKDRFSAERLKGVDSTLKIQPAKLEDSAVYLCASSDRLAVLSYNEQFFGPGTRLTVL.

This sequence joins TRBV2 and TRBJ2-3; TRBD2 is a possible D gene (5 bases). The germline CDR1 and CDR2 sequences are SNHLY and FYNNEI. The CDR3 spans 14 residues. With 4 bases removed from V and 1 base from J, the gap between germline ends came to 9 bases. CDR3 region: CASSGFSGTDTQYF. CDR3 bases: TGTGCCAGCAGTGGCTTTAGCGGCACAGATACGCAGTATTTT.

The CDR3 sequence is CASSSLETGAWDYGYTF. CDR3 sequence (DNA): TGTGCCAGCAGCTCGTTAGAGACAGGAGCCTGGGACTATGGCTACACCTTC. This chain connects TRBV5-4 to TRBJ1-2; tentatively, D is TRBD1 (6 bases). The germline CDR1 and CDR2 sequences are SGHNT and YYREEE (reference sequence). The V gene lost 3 bases and the J gene lost 3 bases, with 21 bases spanning the gap. The CDR3 extends over 17 amino acids. Supplemented by reference TRBV5-4 and TRBJ1-2, the full variable domain reads ETGVTQSPTHLIKTRGQQVTLRCSSQSGHNTVSWYQQALGQGPQFIFQYYREEENGRGNFPPRFSGLQFPNYSSELNVNALELDDSALYLCASSSLETGAWDYGYTFGSGTRLTVV.

The chain joins TRBV9 to TRBJ2-2; 9 bases line up with TRBD1. This CDR3 contains 16 residues. J lost 2 bases, V lost 0 bases, and 2 bases had no gene match. In germline, CDR1 is SGDLS, CDR2 YYNGEE. For the CDR3, the DNA is TGTGCCAGCAGCGTAGGGGGACAGGGAAACACCGGGGAGCTGTTTTTT. Protein product: CASSVGGQGNTGELFF. Filled out from reference TRBV9 and TRBJ2-2, the complete variable domain reads DSGVTQTPKHLITATGQRVTLRCSPRSGDLSVYWYQQSLDQGLQFLIQYYNGEERAKGNILERFSAQQFPDLHSELNLSSLELGDSALYFCASSVGGQGNTGELFFGEGSRLTVL.

The chain carries TRBV2 and TRBJ2-2; perhaps TRBD1 as D (6 bases). Germline-derived CDR1 and CDR2 are SNHLY and FYNNEI. V shed 6 bases and J shed 1 base, with 9 bases lying between them. The CDR3 covers 14 residues. CDR3 amino acids: CASSGTMNTGELFF. The CDR3 DNA reads as TGTGCCAGCAGCGGGACAATGAACACCGGGGAGCTGTTTTTT.

The chain uses TRBV4-1 and TRBJ1-4; tentative D call: TRBD1 (5 bases). Germline CDR1 MGHRA, CDR2 YSYEKL. With 4 bases removed from V and 8 bases from J, the gap between germline ends came to 14 bases. The CDR3 has 14 amino acids. CDR3 region: CASSPPSQGEKLFF. The CDR3 region has the DNA TGCGCCAGCAGCCCGCCGTCGCAGGGAGAAAAACTGTTTTTT.

The chain recombines TRBV6-5 with TRBJ2-1, with TRBD1 identical over 9 bases. The CDR3 sequence is 16 residues long. With 2 bases clipped from V and 2 bases from J, the junction kept 4 bases outside the gene matches. Germline assignment: CDR1 MNHEY and CDR2 SVGAGI. The CDR3 nucleotides are TGTGCCAGCAGTTACGGCGGGACAGGGCCCTACAATGAGCAGTTCTTC. Translated, it gives CASSYGGTGPYNEQFF.

The V and J genes are TRBV30 and TRBJ1-6; tentative D call: TRBD1 (5 bases). The germline V and J ends were trimmed by 3 bases and 1 base, with 7 bases remaining between them. The CDR3 contains 14 residues. Per germline, CDR1 GTSNPN and CDR2 SVGIG (reference sequence). CDR3 sequence (DNA): TGTGCCTGGAGGGGGGGGTCCTATAATTCACCCCTCCACTTT. Amino acid sequence: CAWRGGSYNSPLHF.

This sequence joins TRBV4-2 and TRBJ1-1, with a possible D match to TRBD1 (6 bases). The germline gives CDR1 LGHNA, CDR2 YNFKEQ. With 0 bases removed from V and 6 bases from J, the gap between germline ends came to 14 bases. The CDR3 has 15 residues. In DNA, the CDR3 is TGTGCCAGCAGCCAAGATGATGGCAGGGGCGCTGAAGCTTTCTTT. Protein product: CASSQDDGRGAEAFF.

The genes are TRBV19 and TRBJ2-1; a possible D gene is TRBD1 (6 bases). This CDR3 region has 15 residues. V was shortened by 1 base and J by 2 bases, with 9 bases between the two germline ends. Germline V gives CDR1 LNHDA, CDR2 SQIVND (reference sequence). CDR3 sequence (DNA): TGTGCCAGTAGTATAGGGGGGACACCCTACAATGAGCAGTTCTTC. As protein: CASSIGGTPYNEQFF.

V is TRBV29-1 and J is TRBJ1-3, with 8 positions matching TRBD1. Germline V lookup: CDR1 SQVTM, CDR2 ANQGSEA. The CDR3 extends over 14 amino acids. With 7 bases clipped from V and 1 base from J, the junction kept 6 bases outside the gene matches. The CDR3 bases are TGCAGCGGGAGGACAGGGTCGTCTGGAAACACCATATATTTT. The encoded protein is CSGRTGSSGNTIYF.

The chain has TRBV7-6 and TRBJ2-3, with D perhaps TRBD1 (5 bases). The CDR3 covers 13 residues. Trimming pared 1 base from V and 9 bases from J, leaving 11 bases between. Germline lookup yields CDR1 SGHVS and CDR2 FNYEAQ. CDR3 region: CASSLDTGDTQYF. DNA for the CDR3: TGTGCCAGCAGCTTAGATACAGGCGACACGCAGTATTTT.

The CDR3: CASSFEMDTQYF. CDR3 in DNA: TGTGCCAGCAGCTTCGAGATGGATACGCAGTATTTT. V usage is TRBV7-9 and J usage is TRBJ2-3; D is uncertain. The ends were cut back, 3 bases at V and 6 bases at J, with 7 bases in the middle. Germline-derived CDR1 and CDR2 are SEHNR and FQNEAQ (reference sequence). The CDR3 has 12 amino acids.

This clone has only one observation. V usage is TRBV21-1 and J usage is TRBJ2-5; the tabulated D call, TRBD2, remains unverified against the DNA. TRBV21-1 is flagged as a pseudogene. This CDR3 spans 13 amino acids. The CDR3, as DNA: TGTGCCACCGTCCCGGAGAGCAAAGAGACCCAGTACTTC. Translating it yields CATVPESKETQYF.

The chain joins TRBV5-5 to TRBJ1-2; unclear D gene. This CDR3 has 13 amino acids. V was trimmed by 6 bases and J by 6 bases, leaving 15 bases between them. Germline V gene lookup returns CDR1 SGHKS and CDR2 YYEKEE (reference sequence). The CDR3 spells CASISDPEDGYTF. The DNA of the CDR3 is TGTGCCAGCATCTCAGACCCCGAGGATGGCTACACCTTC.

The CDR3 protein is CASSSLRLAGGGEQYF. In DNA, the CDR3 is TGTGCCAGCAGCTCGCTACGACTAGCGGGGGGGGGCGAGCAGTACTTC. The chain combines TRBV11-2 with TRBJ2-7; 14 bases line up with TRBD2. There are 16 residues in the CDR3. Germline lookup yields CDR1 SGHAT and CDR2 FQNNGV. V dropped 4 bases and J dropped 6; count of bases not matched to a gene: 8.

This chain connects TRBV7-9 to TRBJ2-7; a possible D gene is TRBD2 (7 bases). The length of the CDR3 is 17 residues. From germline, CDR1 is SEHNR and CDR2 FQNEAQ (reference sequence). V was clipped by 1 base and J by 5 bases, with 21 bases between them. The CDR3 region has the DNA TGTGCCAGCAGCTTAGTAGGGGGGGGCAGGGCCCCCCACGAGCAGTACTTC. This codes for CASSLVGGGRAPHEQYF.

The rearrangement joins TRBV14 to TRBJ2-5; the match to TRBD2 covers 7 bases. The J call could be wrong; TRBJ2-7 is a better fit for the DNA end. CDR3 length: 15 amino acids. The germline V gene has CDR1 SGHDN and CDR2 FVKESK. CDR3 amino acids: CASSPTWGGSYEQYF. The CDR3 bases are TGTGCCAGCAGCCCGACCTGGGGGGGCTCCTACGAGCAGTACTTC.

The chain uses TRBV9 and TRBJ2-5, with D perhaps TRBD1 (7 bases). Deletions cut 4 bases from V and 4 bases from J, with 20 bases between. Germline V gives CDR1 SGDLS, CDR2 YYNGEE. This CDR3 has 16 residues. The CDR3 loop is CASSPSVGGTAETQYF. For the CDR3, the DNA is TGTGCCAGCAGCCCAAGTGTAGGGGGGACAGCAGAGACCCAGTACTTC. The complete variable domain, with remaining parts taken from reference TRBV9 and TRBJ2-5, reads DSGVTQTPKHLITATGQRVTLRCSPRSGDLSVYWYQQSLDQGLQFLIQYYNGEERAKGNILERFSAQQFPDLHSELNLSSLELGDSALYFCASSPSVGGTAETQYFGPGTRLLVL.

This clone was counted once. The gene calls are TRBV19 and TRBJ1-5; D remains ambiguous. The CDR3 length is 14 residues. Germline CDR1 reads LNHDA; CDR2 reads SQIVND (reference sequence). Trimming stripped 7 bases from V and 2 bases from J, with 12 bases between. CDR3 amino acids: CASTTGFGNQPQHF. For the CDR3, the DNA is TGTGCCAGTACCACCGGGTTTGGCAATCAGCCCCAGCATTTT.

This clone was counted once. The chain has TRBV28 and TRBJ1-2; D is ambiguous. Germline-derived CDR1 and CDR2 are MDHEN and SYDVKM. The CDR3 contains 14 residues. V was cut by 3 bases and J by 6 bases, with 14 bases left in between. CDR3 sequence (DNA): TGTGCCAGCAGTTTTCCCAACGTGGGAGATGGCTACACCTTC. Protein sequence: CASSFPNVGDGYTF.

The chain links TRBV9 to TRBJ2-7; possible D gene TRBD2, 6 bases. Germline V gives CDR1 SGDLS, CDR2 YYNGEE. Deletions cut 3 bases from V and 7 bases from J, with 20 bases between. The CDR3 contains 15 residues. CDR3 loop: CASSELGTGSGEQYF. DNA for the CDR3: TGTGCCAGCAGCGAACTCGGGACTGGTTCGGGGGAGCAGTACTTC.

The sample holds one count of this clone. This chain links TRBV4-1 with TRBJ1-4; weak D call: TRBD1 (6 bases). The CDR3 length is 16 residues. V dropped 0 bases and J dropped 0 bases, with 8 bases sitting between them. Germline V gene sequence: CDR1 MGHRA, CDR2 YSYEKL. Here the CDR3 reads CASSQDEGATNEKLFF. CDR3 in DNA: TGCGCCAGCAGCCAAGATGAGGGGGCAACTAATGAAAAACTGTTTTTT.

The CDR3 DNA reads TGTGCCAGCAGTTCCTTGGGTGCAGGGAGGGAGACCCAGTACTTC. Translation: CASSSLGAGRETQYF. The genes are TRBV11-2 and TRBJ2-5, with D possibly matching TRBD2 (6 bases). The CDR3 runs to 15 residues. The germline gives CDR1 SGHAT, CDR2 FQNNGV. Deletions cut 6 bases from V and 5 bases from J, with 19 bases between.

This chain joins TRBV7-8 and TRBJ2-5, with D unresolved. V was clipped by 0 bases and J by 5 bases, with 16 bases between them. The CDR3 sequence is 16 residues long. The germline V gene has CDR1 SGHVS and CDR2 FQNEAQ. CDR3 amino acids: CASSLAFGPVYETQYF. DNA of the CDR3: TGTGCCAGCAGCTTAGCGTTCGGGCCGGTATATGAGACCCAGTACTTC.

This chain links TRBV21-1 with TRBJ2-1; TRBD2 is taken as the D call from the table, unchecked against the DNA. TRBV21-1 is tagged as a pseudogene. CDR3 length equals 15 residues. Here the CDR3 reads CASSNLGLVVPEQFF. CDR3 in DNA: TGTGCCAGCAGCAATTTAGGACTAGTCGTTCCTGAGCAGTTCTTC.

This chain links TRBV10-3 with TRBJ2-2; D might be TRBD1 or TRBD2, each matching 5 bases. This CDR3 contains 18 residues. Trimming took off 2 bases at V and 7 bases at J, with 23 bases between the two ends. Germline loops: CDR1 ENHRY, CDR2 SYGVKD. CDR3: CAISEPRAWTYLGGELFF. The CDR3 DNA follows: TGTGCCATCAGTGAGCCCAGGGCCTGGACTTACCTGGGCGGGGAGCTGTTTTTT.